This T cell receptor beta chain was sequenced for a study of T cells in Graves' hyperthyroidism and ophthalmopathy. RNA transcripts were the template for amplifying TCR beta CDR3 regions. An initial round of RT-PCR targeting the TCR CDR3 relied on the HTBI primer set. TCRdb reprocessed the multiplex PCR reads with MiXCR, giving one entry per CDR3 protein. This table holds fewer than 850,000 distinct CDR3 sequences, about 18% found once. PBMCs were collected from an approximately 9.3 ml volume of fresh peripheral blood. The CDR3 runs 15 residues. The germline V and J ends were trimmed by 4 bases and 4 bases, with 15 bases remaining between them. Germline loops: CDR1 LNHDA, CDR2 SQIVND (reference sequence). This clonotype occurred a few times.

The chain combines TRBV19 with TRBJ2-3; tentatively, D is TRBD1 or TRBD2 (5 bases each). Material for sequencing was blood. The TCR was taken from a man aged 50 or older with Graves' hyperthyroidism. CDR3 bases: TGTGCCAGTAGTAACTGGGACGCGATGGCAGATACGCAGTATTTT. It specifies CASSNWDAMADTQYF.